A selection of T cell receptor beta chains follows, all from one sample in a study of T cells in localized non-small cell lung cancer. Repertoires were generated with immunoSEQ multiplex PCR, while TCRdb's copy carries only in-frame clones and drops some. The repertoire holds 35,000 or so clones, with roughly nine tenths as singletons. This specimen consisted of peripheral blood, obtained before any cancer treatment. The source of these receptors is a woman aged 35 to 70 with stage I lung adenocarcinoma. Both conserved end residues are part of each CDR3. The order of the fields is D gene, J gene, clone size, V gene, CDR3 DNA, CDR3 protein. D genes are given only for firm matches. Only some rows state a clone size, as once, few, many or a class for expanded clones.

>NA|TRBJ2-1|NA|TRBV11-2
TGTGCCAGCAGCTTATCGATGGACGTTGCCTACAATGAGCAGTTCTTC
CASSLSMDVAYNEQFF
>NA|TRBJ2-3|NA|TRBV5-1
TGCGCCAGCAGCTTTGTTTGGTCCCCTCAGGGGACAGATACGCAGTATTTT
CASSFVWSPQGTDTQYF
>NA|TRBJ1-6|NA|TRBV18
TGTGCCAGCTCACCAGCACTCCCCTCACGGAATTCACCCCTCCACTTT
CASSPALPSRNSPLHF
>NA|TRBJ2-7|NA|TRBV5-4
TGTGCCAGCAGCTTGGCCACTTTCGACGGTCGCTCCTACGAGCAGTACTTC
CASSLATFDGRSYEQYF
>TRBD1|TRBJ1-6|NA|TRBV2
TGTGCCAGCAGTCCGGACAGGGGGGATTCACCCCTCCACTTT
CASSPDRGDSPLHF
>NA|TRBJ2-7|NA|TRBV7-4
TGTGCCAGCTACGAGCAGTACTTC
CASYEQYF
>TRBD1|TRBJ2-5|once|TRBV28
TGTGCCAGCGGCCCAGGGGGTCATGCGGAGACCCAGTACTTC
CASGPGGHAETQYF
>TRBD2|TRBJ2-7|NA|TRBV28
TGTGCCAGCAGACGGGGGGTTCCCCCCTACGAGCAGTACTTC
CASRRGVPPYEQYF
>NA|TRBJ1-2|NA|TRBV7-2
TGTGCCAGCAGCCCGGAGATTGTGGGGGGTTATGGCTACACCTTC
CASSPEIVGGYGYTF
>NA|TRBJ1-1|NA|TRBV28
TGTGCCAGCAGTTTATACCCAGGCACTGAAGCTTTCTTT
CASSLYPGTEAFF
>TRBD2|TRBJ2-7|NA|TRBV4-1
TGCGCCAGCAGCCCGGGACTAGCCAACTCCTACGAGCAGTACTTC
CASSPGLANSYEQYF
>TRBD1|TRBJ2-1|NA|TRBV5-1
TGCGCCAGCAGCAGGACCGCGGGACAGGGTCGGAATGAGCAGTTCTTC
CASSRTAGQGRNEQFF
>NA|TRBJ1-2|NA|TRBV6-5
TGTGCCAGCAGTTACATATCAACTAACTATGGCTACACCTTC
CASSYISTNYGYTF
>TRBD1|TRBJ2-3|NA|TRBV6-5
TGTGCCAGCAGTCAAGGGGACAGACACACAGATACGCAGTATTTT
CASSQGDRHTDTQYF
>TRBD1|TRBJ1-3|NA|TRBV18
TGTGCCAGCTCACCAACTGGGACAGGCTCTGGAAACACCATATATTTT
CASSPTGTGSGNTIYF
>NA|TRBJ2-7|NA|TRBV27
TGTGCCAGCAGTTTATCAATTCGGGGCTCCTACGAGCAGTACTTC
CASSLSIRGSYEQYF
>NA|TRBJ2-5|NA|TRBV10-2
TGCGCCAGCAAAAGACAGGTCGCCCAAGAGACCCAGTACTTC
CASKRQVAQETQYF
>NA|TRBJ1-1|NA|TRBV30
TGTGCCTGGAGCTCCCAAACCCCGAACACTGAAGCTTTCTTT
CAWSSQTPNTEAFF
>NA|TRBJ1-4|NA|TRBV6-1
TGTGCCAGCAGTGCCACCGGGACACCTAATGAAAAACTGTTTTTT
CASSATGTPNEKLFF
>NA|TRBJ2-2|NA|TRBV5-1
TGCGCCAGCAGCTTGGGCGGACCGCGCGGGGAGCTGTTTTTT
CASSLGGPRGELFF
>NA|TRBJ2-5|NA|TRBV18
TGTGCCAGCTCCCCTGGCAAGGGTGAGACCCAGTACTTC
CASSPGKGETQYF
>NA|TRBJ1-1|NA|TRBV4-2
TGTGCCAGCAGCCAAGATGCTATCCCCCCGAACACTGAAGCTTTCTTT
CASSQDAIPPNTEAFF
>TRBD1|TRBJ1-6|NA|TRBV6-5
TGTGCCAGCAGTTACTCGCGACAGGGGGCAAATTCACCCCTCCACTTT
CASSYSRQGANSPLHF
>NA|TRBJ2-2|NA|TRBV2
TGTGCCAGCAGTGGATACGGGGCCGGGGAGCTGTTTTTT
CASSGYGAGELFF
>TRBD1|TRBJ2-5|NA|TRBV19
TGTGCCAGTAGTAACACCGGGACAGGGGAAGAGACCCAGTACTTC
CASSNTGTGEETQYF
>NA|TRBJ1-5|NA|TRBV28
TGTGCCAGCAGTTACAGAGATCAGCCCCAGCATTTT
CASSYRDQPQHF
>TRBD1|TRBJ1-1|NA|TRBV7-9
TGTGCCAGCAGCACCCCGGACAGGGGGGGCACTGAAGCTTTCTTT
CASSTPDRGGTEAFF
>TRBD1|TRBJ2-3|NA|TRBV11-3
TGTGCCAGCAGCAAAACAGGGGGCGCCGGCACAGATACGCAGTATTTT
CASSKTGGAGTDTQYF
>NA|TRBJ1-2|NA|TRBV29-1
TGCAGCGTTGGAGGTCGCTATGGCTACACCTTC
CSVGGRYGYTF
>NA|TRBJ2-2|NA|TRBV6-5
TGTGCCAGCAGTTACGACACCACCGGGGAGCTGTTTTTT
CASSYDTTGELFF
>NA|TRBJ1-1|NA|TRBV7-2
TGTGCCAGCAGCTTAACCGGGGAGAACACTGAAGCTTTCTTT
CASSLTGENTEAFF
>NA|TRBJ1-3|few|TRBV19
TGTGCCAGTATGCGGGAGATCTCTGGAAACACCATATATTTT
CASMREISGNTIYF
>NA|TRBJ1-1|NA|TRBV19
TGTGCCAGTAGGCTCCACTGGGGCGACACTGAAGCTTTCTTT
CASRLHWGDTEAFF
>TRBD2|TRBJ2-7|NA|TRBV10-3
TGTGCCATCAGTGAGCCCACACGGGGGGCCTACGAGCAGTACTTC
CAISEPTRGAYEQYF
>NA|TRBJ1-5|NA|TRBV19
TGTGCCAGTAGTACTCCTTACGGGGACGGACCCAGACTGGGGGCGCGGTATAGCAATCAGCCCCAGCATTTT
CASSTPYGDGPRLGARYSNQPQHF
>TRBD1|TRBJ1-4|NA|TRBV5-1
TGCGCCAGCAGCCGAAACCCGGGGACAGGGGAAGAAAAACTGTTTTTT
CASSRNPGTGEEKLFF
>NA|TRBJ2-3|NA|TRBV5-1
TGCGCCAGCAGCTCAGGACGAGCCACAGATACGCAGTATTTT
CASSSGRATDTQYF
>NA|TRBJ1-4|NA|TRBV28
TGTGCCAGCAGTGGAAGAGGGACGGGGGAGAAACTGTTTTTT
CASSGRGTGEKLFF
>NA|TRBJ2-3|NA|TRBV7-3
TGTGCCAGCAGCTTTGAGGGCACAGATACGCAGTATTTT
CASSFEGTDTQYF
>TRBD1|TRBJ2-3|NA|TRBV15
TGTGCCACCAGCAGGTCGTGGCTTAGGGGGCGCACAGATACGCAGTATTTT
CATSRSWLRGRTDTQYF
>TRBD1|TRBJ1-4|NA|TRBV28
TGTGCCAGCAGTTTATGGGCAGGGGGGCAGGAAAAACTGTTTTTT
CASSLWAGGQEKLFF
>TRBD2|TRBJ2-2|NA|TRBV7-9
TGTGCCAGGGGAGCGGGGGCGAACACCGGGGAGCTGTTTTTT
CARGAGANTGELFF